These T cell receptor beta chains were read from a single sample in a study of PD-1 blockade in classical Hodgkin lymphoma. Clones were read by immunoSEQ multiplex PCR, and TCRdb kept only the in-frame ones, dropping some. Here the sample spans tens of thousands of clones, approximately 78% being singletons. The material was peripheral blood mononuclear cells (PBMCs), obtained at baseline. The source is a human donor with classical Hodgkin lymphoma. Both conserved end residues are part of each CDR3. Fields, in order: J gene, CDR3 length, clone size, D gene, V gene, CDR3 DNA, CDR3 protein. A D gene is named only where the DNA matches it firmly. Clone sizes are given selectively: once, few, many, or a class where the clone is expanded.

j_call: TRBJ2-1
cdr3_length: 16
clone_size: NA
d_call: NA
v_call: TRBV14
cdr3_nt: TGTGCCAGCAGCCAAGTATGGGCAGGCATTTACAATGAGCAGTTCTTC
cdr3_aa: CASSQVWAGIYNEQFF

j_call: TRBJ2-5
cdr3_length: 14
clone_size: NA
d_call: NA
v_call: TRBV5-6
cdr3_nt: TGTGCCAGCCAGAGGGGCCGGTACCAAGAGACCCAGTACTTC
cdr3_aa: CASQRGRYQETQYF

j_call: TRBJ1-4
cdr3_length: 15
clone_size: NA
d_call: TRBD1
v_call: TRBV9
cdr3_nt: TGTGCCAGCAGCGTAGGGACAGGGGGCAGGGAAAAACTGTTTTTT
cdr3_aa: CASSVGTGGREKLFF

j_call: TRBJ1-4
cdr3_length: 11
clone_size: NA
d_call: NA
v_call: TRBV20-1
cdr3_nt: TGCAGTGCTAAAGTTCTGGGTAGGGGATTTTTT
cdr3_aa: CSAKVLGRGFF

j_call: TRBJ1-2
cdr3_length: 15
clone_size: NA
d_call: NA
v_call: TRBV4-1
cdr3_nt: TGCGCCAGCAGACCTCGGACGGAGCTAGGCTATGGCTACACCTTC
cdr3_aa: CASRPRTELGYGYTF

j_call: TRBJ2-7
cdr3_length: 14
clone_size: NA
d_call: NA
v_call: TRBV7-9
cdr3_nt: TGTGCCAGCAGCCTGACGGGACCGAACTACGAGCAGTACTTC
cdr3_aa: CASSLTGPNYEQYF

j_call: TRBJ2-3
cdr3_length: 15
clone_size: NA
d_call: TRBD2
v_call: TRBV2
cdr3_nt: TGTGCCAGCAGTGCTAGCGGGGGAAGCACAGATACGCAGTATTTT
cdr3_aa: CASSASGGSTDTQYF

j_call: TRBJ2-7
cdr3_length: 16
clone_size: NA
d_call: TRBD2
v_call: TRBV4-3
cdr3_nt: TGCGCCAGCAGCCCGGGGGGAGGAATCTACTCCTACGAGCAGTACTTC
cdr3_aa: CASSPGGGIYSYEQYF

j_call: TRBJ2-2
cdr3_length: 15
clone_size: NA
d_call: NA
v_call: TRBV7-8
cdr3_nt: TGTGCCAGCAGCCCCCGGAGGGTGAGGGCCGGGGAGCTGTTTTTT
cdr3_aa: CASSPRRVRAGELFF

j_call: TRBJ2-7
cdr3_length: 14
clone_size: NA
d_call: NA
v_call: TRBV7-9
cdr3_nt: TGTGCCAGTTCCAGGGGGGACAGCTCCTACGAGCAGTACTTC
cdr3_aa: CASSRGDSSYEQYF

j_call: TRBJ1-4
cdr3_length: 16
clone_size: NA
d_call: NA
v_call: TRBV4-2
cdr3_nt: TGTGCCAGCAGCCAAGATAATGACGGACTAAATGAAAAACTGTTTTTT
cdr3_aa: CASSQDNDGLNEKLFF

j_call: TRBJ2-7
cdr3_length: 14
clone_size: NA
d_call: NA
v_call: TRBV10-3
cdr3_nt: TGTGCCATCAGTGTATTAGGACCGCACTACGAGCAGTACTTC
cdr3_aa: CAISVLGPHYEQYF

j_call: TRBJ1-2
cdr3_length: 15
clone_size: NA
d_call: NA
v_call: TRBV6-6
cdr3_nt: TGTGCCAGCAGTTACGGGAGGGGACGTATCTATGGCTACACCTTC
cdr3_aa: CASSYGRGRIYGYTF

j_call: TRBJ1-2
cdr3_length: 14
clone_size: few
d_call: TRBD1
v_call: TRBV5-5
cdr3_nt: TGTGCCAGCACCTGGGACAGTTCGGGCTATGGCTACACCTTC
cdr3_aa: CASTWDSSGYGYTF

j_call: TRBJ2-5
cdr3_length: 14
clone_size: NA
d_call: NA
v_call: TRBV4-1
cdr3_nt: TGCGCCAGCAGCCAAGATCAGGGGTCAAAGACCCAGTACTTC
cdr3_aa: CASSQDQGSKTQYF

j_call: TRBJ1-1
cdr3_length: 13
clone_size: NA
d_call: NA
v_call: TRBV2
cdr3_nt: TGTGCCAGCAATGGGGGGCAGAACACTGAAGCTTTCTTT
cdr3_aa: CASNGGQNTEAFF

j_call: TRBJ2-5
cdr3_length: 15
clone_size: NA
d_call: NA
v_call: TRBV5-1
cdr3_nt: TGCGCCAGCAGCTTGGCGTGGGGCCTTGAGGAGACCCAGTACTTC
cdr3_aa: CASSLAWGLEETQYF

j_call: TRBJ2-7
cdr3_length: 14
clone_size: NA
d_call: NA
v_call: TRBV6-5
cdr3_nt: TGTGCCAGCAGTTACTCGATTGGGACCCACGAGCAGTACTTC
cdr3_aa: CASSYSIGTHEQYF

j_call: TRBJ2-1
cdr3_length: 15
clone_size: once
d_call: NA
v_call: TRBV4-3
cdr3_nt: TGCGCCAGCAGCCAAGTCCGCGACAGATACAATGAGCAGTTCTTC
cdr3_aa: CASSQVRDRYNEQFF

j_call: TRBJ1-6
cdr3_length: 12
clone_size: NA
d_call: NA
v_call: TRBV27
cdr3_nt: TGTGCCAGCAGTTTAAATAATTCACCCCTCCACTTT
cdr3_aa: CASSLNNSPLHF

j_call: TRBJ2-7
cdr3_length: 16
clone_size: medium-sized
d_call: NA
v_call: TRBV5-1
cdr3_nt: TGCGCCAGCAGCTTGGGCCAACTCACGTTCCTGTACGAGCAGTACTTC
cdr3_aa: CASSLGQLTFLYEQYF

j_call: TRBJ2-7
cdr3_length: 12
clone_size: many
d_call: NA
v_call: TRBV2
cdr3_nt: TGTGCCGAGGGGGGGTGCGGCGGGGAGCAGTACTTC
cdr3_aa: CAEGGCGGEQYF

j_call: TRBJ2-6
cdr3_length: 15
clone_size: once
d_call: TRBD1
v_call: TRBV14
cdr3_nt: TGTGCCAGCAGCCAAGCAGGGGGTGGGGCCAACGTCCTGACTTTC
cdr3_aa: CASSQAGGGANVLTF

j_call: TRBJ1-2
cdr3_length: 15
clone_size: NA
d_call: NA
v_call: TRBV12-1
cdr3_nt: TGTGCCAGCAGCTTTTGGTCCTCTCCACCCTGCGGCTACACCTTC
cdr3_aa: CASSFWSSPPCGYTF

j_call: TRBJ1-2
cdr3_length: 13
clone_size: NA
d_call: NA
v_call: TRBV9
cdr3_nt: TGTGCCAGCAGCGCCTGGGGGCAACATGGCTACACCTTC
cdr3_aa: CASSAWGQHGYTF

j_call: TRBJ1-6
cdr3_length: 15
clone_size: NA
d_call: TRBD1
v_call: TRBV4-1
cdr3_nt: TGCGCCAGCAGCGGAGGCGGGACAGTGATTTCACCCCTCCACTTT
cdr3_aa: CASSGGGTVISPLHF

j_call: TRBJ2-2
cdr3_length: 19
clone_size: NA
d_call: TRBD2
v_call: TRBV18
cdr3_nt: TGTGCCAGCTCACCACCGGTAAAATATGCGGGGACTAGCATCGGGGAGCTGTTTTTT
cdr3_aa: CASSPPVKYAGTSIGELFF

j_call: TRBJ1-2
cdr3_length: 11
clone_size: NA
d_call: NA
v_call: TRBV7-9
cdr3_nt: TGTGCCAGCAGCTTAATCGGGATCTACACCTTC
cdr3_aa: CASSLIGIYTF

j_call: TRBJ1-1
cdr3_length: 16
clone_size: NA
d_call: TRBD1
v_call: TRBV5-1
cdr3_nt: TGCGCCAGCAGCTCCCGACCGACAGGGACGGTGGCTGAAGCTTTCTTT
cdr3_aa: CASSSRPTGTVAEAFF

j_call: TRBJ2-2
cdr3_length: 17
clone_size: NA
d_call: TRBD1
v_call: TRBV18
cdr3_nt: TGTGCCAGCTCACCAGGACAGGGTTACGGGAACACCGGGGAGCTGTTTTTT
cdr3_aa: CASSPGQGYGNTGELFF

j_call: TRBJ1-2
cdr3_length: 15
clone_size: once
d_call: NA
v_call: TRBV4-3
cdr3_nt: TGCGCCAGCAGCCAAGATTCGGGCAGGGGCTATGGCTACACCTTC
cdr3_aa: CASSQDSGRGYGYTF

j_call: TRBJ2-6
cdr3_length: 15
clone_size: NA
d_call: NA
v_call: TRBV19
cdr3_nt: TGTGCCAGTACCCAAACAGTCGCTGGGGCCAACGTCCTGACTTTC
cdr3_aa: CASTQTVAGANVLTF

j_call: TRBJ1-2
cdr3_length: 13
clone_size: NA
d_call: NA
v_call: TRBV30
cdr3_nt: TGTGCCTGGAGTGTAGACTCCCGAGGCGGCTACACCTTC
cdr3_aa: CAWSVDSRGGYTF

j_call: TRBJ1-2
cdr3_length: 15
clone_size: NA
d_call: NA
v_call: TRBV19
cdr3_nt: TGTGCCAGTAGTATTACAGGACGAGCTAACTATGGCTACACCTTC
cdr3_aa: CASSITGRANYGYTF

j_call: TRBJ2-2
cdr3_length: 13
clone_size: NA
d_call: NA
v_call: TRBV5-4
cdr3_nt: TGTGCCAGCAGCTTTGTCCCAGCGGGGGAGCTGTTTTTT
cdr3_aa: CASSFVPAGELFF

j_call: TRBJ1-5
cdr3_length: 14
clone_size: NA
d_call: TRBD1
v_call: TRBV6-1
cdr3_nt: TGTGCCAGCAGTGAGCAGGGGGCGTATCAGCCCCAGCATTTT
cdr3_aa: CASSEQGAYQPQHF

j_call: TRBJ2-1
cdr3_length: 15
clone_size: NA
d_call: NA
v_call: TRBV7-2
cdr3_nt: TGTGCCAGCAGCTCGGGGTACAAATCCTACAATGAGCAGTTCTTC
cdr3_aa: CASSSGYKSYNEQFF

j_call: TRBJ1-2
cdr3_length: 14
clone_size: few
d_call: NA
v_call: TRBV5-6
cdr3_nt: TGTGCCAGCAGCTTACAGGGATTCGACTATGGCTACACCTTC
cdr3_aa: CASSLQGFDYGYTF

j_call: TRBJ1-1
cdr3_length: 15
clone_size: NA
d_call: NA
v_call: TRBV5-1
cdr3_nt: TGCGCCAGCAGCTTGGGGCCTGAACTGAACACTGAAGCTTTCTTT
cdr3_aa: CASSLGPELNTEAFF

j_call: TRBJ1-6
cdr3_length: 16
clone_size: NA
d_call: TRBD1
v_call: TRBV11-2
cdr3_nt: TGTGCCAGCAGCTTAGAGGGGAGAGGGGGCAATTCACCCCTCCACTTT
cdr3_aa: CASSLEGRGGNSPLHF

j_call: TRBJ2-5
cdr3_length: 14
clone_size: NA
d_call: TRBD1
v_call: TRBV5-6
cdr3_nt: TGTGCCAGCCGTCGGACAGGACGGGAAGAGACCCAGTACTTC
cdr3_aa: CASRRTGREETQYF

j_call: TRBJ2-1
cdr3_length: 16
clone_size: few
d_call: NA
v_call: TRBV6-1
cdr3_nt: TGTGCCAGCAGTGCTGCCTCACCCTCCTCCTACAATGAGCAGTTCTTC
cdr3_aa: CASSAASPSSYNEQFF

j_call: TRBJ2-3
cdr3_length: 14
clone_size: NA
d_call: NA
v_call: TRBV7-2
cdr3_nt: TGTGCCAGCAGCTTAGAGCGGTCCACAGATACGCAGTATTTT
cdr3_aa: CASSLERSTDTQYF

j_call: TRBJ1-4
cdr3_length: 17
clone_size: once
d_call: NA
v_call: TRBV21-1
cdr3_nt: TGTGCCAGCAGCCGCACGCTCTCCTCATATCCTAATGAAAAACTGTTTTTT
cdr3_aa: CASSRTLSSYPNEKLFF

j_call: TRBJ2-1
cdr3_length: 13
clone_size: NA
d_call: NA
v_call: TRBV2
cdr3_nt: TGTGCCAGCAGTTGGGGGGCTGGAAATGAGCAGTTCTTC
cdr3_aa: CASSWGAGNEQFF

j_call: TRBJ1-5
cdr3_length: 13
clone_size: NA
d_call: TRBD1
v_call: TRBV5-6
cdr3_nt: TGTGCCAGCAGCGACAGGGGCAATCAGCCCCAGCATTTT
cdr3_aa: CASSDRGNQPQHF

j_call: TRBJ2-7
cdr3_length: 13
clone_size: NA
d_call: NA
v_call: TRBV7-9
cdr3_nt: TGTGCCAGCAGCTCGGGACCGAATTACGAGCAGTACTTC
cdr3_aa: CASSSGPNYEQYF

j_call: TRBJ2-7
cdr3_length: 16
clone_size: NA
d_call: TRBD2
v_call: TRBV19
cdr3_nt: TGTGCCAGTAGTAGCAAATCGGGGGGAAGGCCTTACGAGCAGTACTTC
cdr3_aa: CASSSKSGGRPYEQYF